Each of the 15 T cell receptor beta chains below was sequenced from the same sample in a study of CD8 T cells in ankylosing spondylitis. TCRdb re-called the 5' RACE reads through MiXCR, storing one row per CDR3 protein. This table holds about 220,000 distinct CDR3 sequences, roughly 10% found once. Sequenced sample: blood, either unsorted or a sorted T cell fraction (not recorded which). The receptors come from a male donor with ankylosing spondylitis or in good health (not recorded which).

This clonotype was seen many times. This chain's CDR3 is CASSFEAWGNQPQHF. CDR3 coding DNA: TGTGCCAGCAGTTTTGAGGCATGGGGCAATCAGCCCCAGCATTTT. The rearrangement uses TRBV28 and TRBJ1-5; no clear D. Trimming took off 3 bases at V and 2 bases at J, with 11 bases between the two ends. The CDR3 has 15 amino acids. CDR1 MDHEN and CDR2 SYDVKM come from the germline V gene.

V is TRBV20-1 and J is TRBJ2-5; TRBD2 matches 7 bases. Trimming cost V 1 base and J 5 bases; bases outside gene matches: 7. This CDR3 is 14 amino acids long. CDR1 is DFQATT and CDR2 is SNEGSKA in the germline V gene (reference sequence). The CDR3 DNA follows: TGCAGTGCTAGAGTGAGCGGGGCTGGGGAGACCCAGTACTTC. Translating it yields CSARVSGAGETQYF.

J is TRBJ1-3 and V is TRBV9; D is ambiguous. The germline V gene encodes CDR1 SGDLS and CDR2 YYNGEE. CDR3 length equals 15 residues. V was shortened by 3 bases and J by 2 bases, with 12 bases between the two germline ends. The CDR3: CASSASGTTGNTIYF. CDR3 bases: TGTGCCAGCAGCGCCTCCGGCACAACTGGAAACACCATATATTTT.

This rearrangement joins TRBV6-5 to TRBJ2-7; 7 bases align to TRBD1. In germline, CDR1 is MNHEY, CDR2 SVGAGI. J was trimmed by 5 bases and V by 0 bases; bases with no gene match: 10. This CDR3 region has 16 residues. CDR3 bases: TGTGCCAGCAGTTACTCGTTGAGGGGGCCGTTCAACGAGCAGTACTTC. Amino acid sequence: CASSYSLRGPFNEQYF.

V usage is TRBV7-9 and J usage is TRBJ2-7; 10 bases match TRBD1. The CDR3 spans 16 residues. Looked up from germline, CDR1 is SEHNR and CDR2 is FQNEAQ (reference sequence). V trimming: 4 bases; J trimming: 6 bases; junction bases outside the gene matches: 12. The CDR3 is CASSSNRDRGFGEQYF. The CDR3 DNA follows: TGTGCCAGCAGCTCCAACCGGGACAGGGGTTTCGGCGAGCAGTACTTC. The full variable domain, rest sourced from reference TRBV7-9 and TRBJ2-7, is DTGVSQNPRHKITKRGQNVTFRCDPISEHNRLYWYRQTLGQGPEFLTYFQNEAQLEKSRLLSDRFSAERPKGSFSTLEIQRTEQGDSAMYLCASSSNRDRGFGEQYFGPGTRLTVT.

This clonotype was seen many times. The chain combines TRBV7-8 with TRBJ1-5; D not certain. Germline V gives CDR1 SGHVS, CDR2 FQNEAQ. V was pared by 6 bases and J by 7 bases, with 16 bases between. The CDR3 spans 14 residues. This chain's CDR3 is CASSKGNLGQPQHF. CDR3 nucleotides: TGTGCCAGCAGTAAGGGCAACCTGGGGCAGCCCCAGCATTTT.

At least ten counts were recorded for this clonotype. The CDR3 DNA sequence: TGCGCCAGCAGCCCCGATCTTGGCAGCTCCTACGAGCAGTACTTC. Its protein is CASSPDLGSSYEQYF. The V call is TRBV5-1, the J call TRBJ2-7; D ambiguous. The V gene lost 4 bases and the J gene lost 0 bases, with 14 bases spanning the gap. CDR1 and CDR2 from the germline V gene are SGHRS and YFSETQ. The CDR3 covers 15 residues.

Ten or more counts support this clonotype. CDR3 in DNA: TGCAGTGCTAGTTTCGGGGGACTTGCAACTAATGAAAAACTGTTTTTT. Encoded protein: CSASFGGLATNEKLFF. This chain joins TRBV20-1 and TRBJ1-4; D may be TRBD1 (5 bases). CDR1 DFQATT and CDR2 SNEGSKA come from the germline V gene (reference sequence). Trimming removed 3 bases from V and 0 bases from J, with 14 bases in between. The CDR3 length is 16 residues.

This clonotype has a count of ten or more. A junction boundary mismatches the germline segment, possibly from a read error. The rearrangement joins TRBV7-7 to TRBJ2-1, with TRBD1 identical over 8 bases. The CDR3 contains 15 residues. CDR1 is SSHAT, CDR2 FNYEAQ, per germline (reference sequence). DNA of the CDR3: TGTGCTAGCAGCCCATCTCAGGGGGCGCCTTATGAGCAGTTCTTC. Protein: CASSPSQGAPYEQFF.

This clonotype was detected ten times or more. This chain links TRBV18 with TRBJ1-1; 8 bases are shared with TRBD1. Trimming removed 3 bases from V and 1 base from J; junction bases left unmatched: 1. CDR3 size: 14 residues. Germline CDR1 is KGHSH and CDR2 is LQKENI. This CDR3 is CASSPDRANTEAFF. CDR3 in DNA: TGTGCCAGCTCACCGGACAGGGCGAACACTGAAGCTTTCTTT.

This clonotype was observed at least ten times. The rearrangement links TRBV5-1 to TRBJ2-3; 11 nucleotides match TRBD1. The V and J ends lost 5 bases and 1 base, in that order; junction bases with no gene match: 3. This CDR3 is 15 amino acids long. Per the germline V gene, CDR1 is SGHRS and CDR2 is YFSETQ. Written as DNA, the CDR3 is TGCGCCAGCAGTAGGACAGGGGGCGGCACAGATACGCAGTATTTT. It specifies CASSRTGGGTDTQYF.

This clonotype was seen repeatedly, ten times or more. This chain connects TRBV24-1 to TRBJ2-1, with D maybe TRBD1 (6 bases). The CDR3 is made up of 15 amino acids. Deletions cut 6 bases from V and 5 bases from J, with 16 bases between. In germline, CDR1 is KGHDR, CDR2 SFDVKD. CDR3 protein: CATSQGQTIDNEQFF. CDR3 nucleotide sequence: TGTGCCACCAGTCAGGGGCAAACTATCGACAATGAGCAGTTCTTC.

This clonotype was counted at least ten times. This sequence joins TRBV9 and TRBJ1-6; 10 bases align to TRBD1. The CDR3 contains 16 residues. V lost 0 bases and J lost 7; bases outside the gene matches: 4. Germline V lookup: CDR1 SGDLS, CDR2 YYNGEE. The CDR3 DNA sequence: TGTGCCAGCAGCGTAGGTGGGACAGGGGTGAATTCACCCCTCCACTTT. Amino acid sequence: CASSVGGTGVNSPLHF.

This rearrangement joins TRBV28 to TRBJ2-3; TRBD2 agrees at 7 bases. This CDR3 contains 15 residues. The junction had 6 bases not matched to a gene; V was cut back by 6 bases and J by 0 bases. CDR1 MDHEN and CDR2 SYDVKM come from the germline V gene. In DNA, the CDR3 is TGTGCCAGCAGGCGACGACTAGCCAGCACAGATACGCAGTATTTT. Its translation is CASRRRLASTDTQYF.

This clonotype was seen a single time. V gene TRBV18 combines with J gene TRBJ2-7; TRBD2 matches at 15 bases. Germline V gene data show CDR1 as KGHSH and CDR2 as LQKENI. The CDR3 has 17 amino acids. Unmatched junction bases numbered 6, after V lost 1 base and J lost 5 bases. The CDR3 region is CASSPLRTSGGENEQYF. Written as DNA, the CDR3 is TGTGCCAGCTCACCACTTCGGACTAGCGGGGGGGAAAACGAGCAGTACTTC.